The source of this TCR beta chain is a study of CD8+ T cells in alopecia areata. Study-wide background: In an open-label trial, patients got 5 to 10 mg tofacitinib twice daily. Whole-study findings and limits: Patients shared TCRs less clearly than mice did, possibly owing to HLA.

The CDR3 totals 17 residues. CDR1 is MDHEN and CDR2 is SYDVKM in the germline V gene. Trimming removed 6 bases at V and 0 bases at J, with 20 bases between. Alopecia areata patients gave lesional scalp punch biopsies and peripheral blood samples. Sorting of CD4+ and CD8+ T cells was performed on PBMCs. Extraction of RNA preceded its reverse transcription into cDNA, which served as the sequencing template. Clones were sequenced by immunoSEQ multiplex PCR, and TCRdb holds only the in-frame ones, with some missing. The sample has approximately 65,000 clones, around half seen once. To note about this clone: Its antigen is unknown.

The clonotype was recovered from a human donor with alopecia areata. Specimen: CD8+ T cells sorted from blood, collected at week 0. J is TRBJ1-1 and V is TRBV28, with a possible D match to TRBD1 (6 bases). CDR3 sequence (DNA): TGTGCCAGCAGCCAGCAGGCGAGGGGGTGGATGAACACTGAAGCTTTCTTT. Translating it yields CASSQQARGWMNTEAFF.